Listed below are T cell receptor beta chains from one sample, sequenced in a study of cytomegalovirus exposure and HLA in healthy donors. TCRdb's copy holds only in-frame clones and misses some; the assay was immunoSEQ multiplex PCR. The sample lists more than 45,000 clones; roughly nine tenths were seen once. The sequencing sample was made of PBMCs. The source of these receptors is a woman under 40 in good health and CMV-seronegative. Both conserved end residues are part of each CDR3. The D gene is left open where the match is weak. Not all rows give a size; the values are once, few, many and, for expanded clones, a class.

CDR3aa | CDR3nt | d_gene | j_gene | abundance | v_gene
CASSFYVADTQYF | TGTGCCAGCAGTTTTTATGTTGCAGATACGCAGTATTTT | . | TRBJ2-3 | . | TRBV27
CASSLFTSGRNEQYF | TGTGCCAGCAGCTTGTTTACCAGCGGGAGGAACGAGCAGTACTTC | TRBD2 | TRBJ2-7 | . | TRBV5-6
CASSPDSLSGNTIYF | TGTGCCAGCTCACCGGACTCTCTCTCTGGAAACACCATATATTTT | . | TRBJ1-3 | . | TRBV18
CASSPSGTGVYLEQFF | TGTGCCAGCAGTCCCTCCGGGACAGGGGTCTATCTGGAGCAGTTCTTC | TRBD1 | TRBJ2-1 | . | TRBV27
CASSFGGGRQETQYF | TGTGCCAGCAGCTTCGGCGGGGGCAGGCAAGAGACCCAGTACTTC | . | TRBJ2-5 | . | TRBV7-8
CASSTPGLAGGGGYEQYF | TGTGCCAGCAGTACGCCCGGACTAGCGGGAGGTGGGGGCTACGAGCAGTACTTC | TRBD2 | TRBJ2-7 | . | TRBV28
CASSESFGVGLANNEQFF | TGCGCCAGCAGTGAGTCCTTCGGGGTGGGACTAGCGAACAATGAGCAGTTCTTC | TRBD2 | TRBJ2-1 | . | TRBV10-1
CASSGTRGGPSSSYNEQFF | TGTGCCAGCAGTGGAACAAGGGGAGGACCTTCCAGCTCCTACAATGAGCAGTTCTTC | . | TRBJ2-1 | few | TRBV2
CASSLVAGGPNEQFF | TGTGCCAGCAGCTTAGTCGCGGGAGGGCCCAATGAGCAGTTCTTC | TRBD2 | TRBJ2-1 | . | TRBV7-6
CASSLAGQGSEKLFF | TGCGCCAGCAGCCTTGCAGGACAGGGGTCTGAAAAACTGTTTTTT | TRBD1 | TRBJ1-4 | . | TRBV4-1
CASSQERPSLYSNQPQHF | TGTGCCAGCAGTCAAGAGAGGCCCTCTCTTTATAGCAATCAGCCCCAGCATTTT | . | TRBJ1-5 | . | TRBV27
CASSLTDEPRVYEQFF | TGTGCCAGCAGCCTAACGGACGAACCGAGGGTGTATGAGCAGTTCTTC | . | TRBJ2-1 | . | TRBV7-3
CASSLSWGPAEAFF | TGTGCCAGCAGCTTGAGTTGGGGGCCCGCGGAAGCTTTCTTT | . | TRBJ1-1 | . | TRBV5-6
CAGALVGRNGYTF | TGTGCCGGTGCACTAGTGGGAAGGAATGGCTACACCTTC | . | TRBJ1-2 | . | TRBV6-5
CASSQEERVTEAFF | TGTGCCAGCAGCCAAGAGGAGAGGGTCACTGAAGCTTTCTTT | . | TRBJ1-1 | few | TRBV14
CASSNRLAGVEEQYF | TGTGCCAGTAGTAACCGACTAGCGGGAGTGGAAGAGCAGTACTTC | TRBD2 | TRBJ2-7 | . | TRBV19
CASSASSSGTIGDEQFF | TGTGCCAGCAGCGCATCATCTAGCGGGACCATCGGGGATGAGCAGTTCTTC | TRBD2 | TRBJ2-1 | . | TRBV7-6
CASSSQGTEQYF | TGCGCCAGCAGCTCGCAGGGCACCGAGCAGTACTTC | . | TRBJ2-7 | . | TRBV5-1
CASSLGLAGNTDTQYF | TGCGCCAGCAGCCTGGGACTAGCGGGAAACACAGATACGCAGTATTTT | TRBD2 | TRBJ2-3 | . | TRBV5-1
CASSNTGRAEAFF | TGTGCCAGCAGCAACACAGGGCGCGCTGAAGCTTTCTTT | . | TRBJ1-1 | . | TRBV28
CASSVPRAGETQYF | TGTGCCAGCAGTGTTCCTCGGGCAGGGGAGACCCAGTACTTC | . | TRBJ2-5 | . | TRBV2
CASSYARLSYEQYF | TGTGCCAGCAGTTACGCCCGGTTGTCCTACGAGCAGTACTTC | . | TRBJ2-7 | . | TRBV6-5
CASSFRPGGLASQETQYF | TGTGCCAGCAGCTTCCGACCGGGTGGACTAGCGTCCCAAGAGACCCAGTACTTC | TRBD2 | TRBJ2-5 | . | TRBV5-4
CASSYSSGLLEGYNEQFF | TGTGCCAGCAGCTATTCTAGCGGTCTACTCGAGGGCTACAATGAGCAGTTCTTC | TRBD2 | TRBJ2-1 | once | TRBV7-8
CASSAGTDLDGYTF | TGCGCCAGCAGTGCAGGGACAGACTTAGATGGCTACACCTTC | TRBD1 | TRBJ1-2 | few | TRBV10-1
CASSYQTAGTKLFF | TGTGCCAGCAGTTATCAGACTGCCGGAACGAAACTGTTTTTT | . | TRBJ1-4 | . | TRBV6-5
CASSLPNGQGAYSIYEQYF | TGTGCCAGCAGTTTACCCAACGGACAGGGGGCGTACTCTATCTACGAGCAGTACTTC | TRBD1 | TRBJ2-7 | . | TRBV28
CASSQLKEQGADEQFF | TGCGCCAGCAGCCAGCTAAAAGAACAGGGGGCCGATGAGCAGTTCTTC | TRBD1 | TRBJ2-1 | . | TRBV4-1
CAIRKLIDRTWLQPQHF | TGTGCCATCAGGAAACTGATTGACAGGACTTGGTTGCAGCCCCAGCATTTT | . | TRBJ1-5 | once | TRBV10-3
CSAMGGVLSGNTIYF | TGCAGCGCGATGGGGGGGGTTCTTTCTGGAAACACCATATATTTT | . | TRBJ1-3 | . | TRBV29-1
CASSTHPTSGSLNEQFF | TGTGCCAGTAGCACCCACCCGACTAGCGGGAGCCTTAATGAGCAGTTCTTC | TRBD2 | TRBJ2-1 | once | TRBV19
CASSDRGETQYF | TGTGCCAGCTCGGACAGGGGAGAGACCCAGTACTTC | TRBD1 | TRBJ2-5 | . | TRBV19
CASSRGDRVNYGYTF | TGTGCCAGCAGTCGGGGAGACAGGGTAAACTATGGCTACACCTTC | TRBD1 | TRBJ1-2 | . | TRBV27
CASSPQRGADGYTF | TGTGCCAGCAGCCCCCAGCGGGGGGCCGATGGCTACACCTTC | . | TRBJ1-2 | . | TRBV11-2
CASSLLAGGEQYF | TGTGCCAGTAGTCTACTAGCGGGAGGCGAGCAGTACTTC | TRBD2 | TRBJ2-7 | . | TRBV19
CASSLPRESGSSNEQFF | TGTGCCAGCAGTTTACCCCGAGAAAGCGGGAGTAGTAATGAGCAGTTCTTC | TRBD2 | TRBJ2-1 | . | TRBV28
CASSVGARGAEAFF | TGTGCCAGCAGCGTAGGGGCCAGGGGCGCTGAAGCTTTCTTT | . | TRBJ1-1 | . | TRBV9
CAISESTGKNEQFF | TGTGCCATCAGTGAGTCGACAGGGAAGAATGAGCAGTTCTTC | TRBD1 | TRBJ2-1 | . | TRBV10-3
CASAIGASYNEQFF | TGTGCCTCAGCGATAGGAGCTTCTTACAATGAGCAGTTCTTC | . | TRBJ2-1 | . | TRBV6-1
CASSGGSGRDTDTQYF | TGTGCCAGCAGTGGGGGTAGCGGGAGGGACACAGATACGCAGTATTTT | TRBD2 | TRBJ2-3 | . | TRBV2
CASSEQGSTEAFF | TGTGCCAGCTCCGAACAGGGAAGCACTGAAGCTTTCTTT | . | TRBJ1-1 | . | TRBV18
CASSLELDFRLGYTF | TGTGCCAGCAGCTTAGAACTTGACTTCCGCCTTGGCTACACCTTC | . | TRBJ1-2 | . | TRBV7-2
CASRWSGGETQYF | TGTGCCAGCAGATGGTCTGGGGGGGAGACCCAGTACTTC | . | TRBJ2-5 | . | TRBV6-5
CASRDNRGEQFF | TGTGCCAGCAGGGATAACAGGGGTGAGCAGTTCTTC | TRBD1 | TRBJ2-1 | few | TRBV6-5
CASSVSVAGGMETQYF | TGTGCCAGCAGCGTATCCGTAGCGGGAGGGATGGAGACCCAGTACTTC | TRBD2 | TRBJ2-5 | . | TRBV9
CASSLEDFSPNTGELFF | TGCGCCAGCAGCCTCGAAGACTTCTCCCCGAACACCGGGGAGCTGTTTTTT | . | TRBJ2-2 | . | TRBV5-1
CSGEVEELNTEAFF | TGCAGCGGAGAGGTGGAGGAATTGAACACTGAAGCTTTCTTT | . | TRBJ1-1 | once | TRBV29-1
CASRLQGWGTEAFF | TGTGCCAGTAGGTTACAGGGCTGGGGGACTGAAGCTTTCTTT | . | TRBJ1-1 | . | TRBV19
CASSLSGTGVTGNTIYF | TGCGCCAGCAGCCTTTCCGGGACAGGGGTAACTGGAAACACCATATATTTT | TRBD1 | TRBJ1-3 | once | TRBV4-1
CSARDPRGNFF | TGCAGTGCTAGAGATCCCAGGGGTAATTTCTTT | . | TRBJ1-1 | . | TRBV20-1
CASSAPRGLTGELFF | TGTGCCAGTAGTGCGCCTAGAGGACTCACCGGGGAGCTGTTTTTT | . | TRBJ2-2 | . | TRBV19
CSAREQGVNYGYTF | TGCAGCGCCCGTGAGCAAGGGGTTAACTATGGCTACACCTTC | . | TRBJ1-2 | . | TRBV29-1
CASSPYRDSSNQPQHF | TGTGCCAGCTCACCATATCGGGATTCGAGCAATCAGCCCCAGCATTTT | . | TRBJ1-5 | . | TRBV18
CASSVSSPGLAGEPGELFF | TGTGCCAGCAGCGTCAGTTCCCCCGGACTAGCGGGAGAACCCGGGGAGCTGTTTTTT | TRBD2 | TRBJ2-2 | . | TRBV9
CASSQVTGAGTEAFF | TGTGCCAGCAGCCAGGTGACAGGGGCCGGGACTGAAGCTTTCTTT | TRBD1 | TRBJ1-1 | . | TRBV4-2
CASSTGQEYNEQFF | TGCGCCAGCAGTACGGGACAGGAGTACAATGAGCAGTTCTTC | TRBD1 | TRBJ2-1 | . | TRBV10-2
CASQPASGKGKQFF | TGTGCCAGCCAACCGGCTAGCGGGAAGGGAAAGCAGTTCTTC | TRBD2 | TRBJ2-1 | . | TRBV25-1
CASSLESGRAGRQFF | TGTGCCAGCAGTTTAGAGAGCGGGAGGGCCGGACGGCAGTTCTTC | TRBD2 | TRBJ2-1 | . | TRBV28
CASSDPQNTDTQYF | TGTGCCAGCAGTGACCCACAGAACACAGATACGCAGTATTTT | . | TRBJ2-3 | . | TRBV2
CASSKDRNQPQHF | TGTGCCAGCAGCAAGGACAGAAATCAGCCCCAGCATTTT | . | TRBJ1-5 | . | TRBV11-2